The entry that follows covers one T cell receptor (beta chain) sequence. Its antigen is not known. A far larger clone lies a single base away; this is likely a read error. This entry comes from a study of prognosis after radiotherapy for stage I lung cancer. Overall study: Around 11 patients' tumors were adenocarcinoma, and roughly 7 patients' tumors were squamous cell carcinoma. Points from the study as a whole: Gene usage of TRBV and TRBJ reportedly differed between patients with and without metastases. Samples before stereotactic body radiation therapy had more unique TCR clones (median roughly 10,000 versus 7,000).

Sample collection consisted of approximately 5.7 milliliters of peripheral blood drawn at each of two time points. This CDR3 contains 15 residues. Germline V lookup: CDR1 MRHNA, CDR2 SNTAGT. The TCR beta CDR3 region was amplified from genomic DNA, with two rounds of multiplex PCR being used for the amplification. Used in first-round PCR were primers specific to each TRBV and TRBJ gene. TCRdb re-analysed the multiplex PCR reads in MiXCR, keeping a single row per CDR3 protein. Of more than 30,000 distinct CDR3 sequences listed, approximately 39% are singletons. The receptor comes from a donor over 45 with non-small cell lung cancer. This material consisted of PBMCs, taken before or after stereotactic body radiation therapy (not recorded which). The genes are TRBV6-4 and TRBJ2-7, with TRBD1 matching over 11 bases. CDR3 sequence reads: CVSSGTPGQGGEHYF. CDR3 DNA sequence: TGTGTCAGCAGCGGCACACCGGGACAGGGGGGCGAGCATTACTTC.